What follows are 21 T cell receptor beta chains derived from one specimen sequenced in a study of shared clonotypes between healthy human individuals. Profiled with immunoSEQ multiplex PCR; TCRdb holds only in-frame clones, not every one. The table shows about 1.5 million clones, with about 96% occurring only once. Sequenced sample: naive CD4+ T cells sorted from blood. As for subset: CD45RA+ positively selected. Every receptor here comes from a man aged 25 to 40 in good health.

This clone has a single count. This sequence joins TRBV10-1 and TRBJ2-3; TRBD1 or TRBD2 may be the D gene (5 bases each). The CDR3 spans 13 residues. Trimming removed 6 bases from V and 2 bases from J, with 9 bases in between. Germline CDR1 WNHNN, CDR2 SYGVQD (reference sequence). As DNA, the CDR3 is TGCGCCAGCAGGGGGGACGCCACAGATACGCAGTATTTT. Amino acids: CASRGDATDTQYF.

Points on this clone: Other DNA sequences in the sample encode the same CDR3. V is TRBV5-4 and J is TRBJ2-1; 8 bases agree with TRBD2. The CDR3 runs 15 residues. The V and J ends lost 0 bases and 2 bases, in that order; junction bases with no gene match: 1. Germline V lookup: CDR1 SGHNT, CDR2 YYREEE (reference sequence). The DNA for the CDR3 is TGTGCCAGCAGCTTGGCGGGGGGGGCCTACAATGAGCAGTTCTTC. It yields the protein CASSLAGGAYNEQFF. The complete variable domain, with remaining parts taken from reference TRBV5-4 and TRBJ2-1, reads ETGVTQSPTHLIKTRGQQVTLRCSSQSGHNTVSWYQQALGQGPQFIFQYYREEENGRGNFPPRFSGLQFPNYSSELNVNALELDDSALYLCASSLAGGAYNEQFFGPGTRLTVL.

The chain carries TRBV6-6 and TRBJ2-1, with D tentatively TRBD2 (6 bases). This CDR3 has 16 amino acids. Deletions cut 2 bases from V and 0 bases from J, with 11 bases between. The germline V gene has CDR1 MNHNY and CDR2 SVGAGI (reference sequence). CDR3 nucleotides: TGTGCCAGCAGTTACGGGCTAGCGAACTCCTACAATGAGCAGTTCTTC. Protein: CASSYGLANSYNEQFF.

The chain uses TRBV14 and TRBJ1-5; D unclear. The CDR3 contains 13 residues. Per germline, CDR1 SGHDN and CDR2 FVKESK. Trimming took 5 bases from V and 4 from J, leaving 9 bases between them. Here the CDR3 DNA reads TGTGCCAGCAGCGGAGGCCTTAATCAGCCCCAGCATTTT. This gives the protein CASSGGLNQPQHF.

The V and J genes are TRBV5-4 and TRBJ1-2; TRBD1 agrees at 7 bases. This CDR3 region has 13 residues. The J segment lost 6 bases and the V segment lost 4 bases, leaving 6 bases of the junction unmatched. Looked up from germline, CDR1 is SGHNT and CDR2 is YYREEE (reference sequence). The CDR3 reads CASSKTGKNGYTF. CDR3 sequence (DNA): TGTGCCAGCAGCAAGACAGGGAAAAATGGCTACACCTTC.

The J gene is TRBJ2-1, the V gene TRBV28, with 7 bases that match TRBD1. With 5 bases clipped from V and 4 bases from J, the junction kept 11 bases outside the gene matches. CDR1 MDHEN and CDR2 SYDVKM come from the germline V gene. This CDR3 has 16 amino acids. The CDR3 loop reads CASSRPGQRKYNEQFF. CDR3 nucleotides: TGTGCCAGCAGTCGCCCGGGACAGCGAAAATACAATGAGCAGTTCTTC.

The chain has TRBV11-3 and TRBJ1-1; D not resolved. The CDR3 runs 12 residues. V lost 0 bases and J 8 bases, leaving 7 bases between the germline ends. Germline V gene data show CDR1 as SGHNT and CDR2 as YENEEA. In DNA, the CDR3 is TGTGCCAGCAGCTTAGAAGGAGGAGAAGCTTTCTTT. Its protein is CASSLEGGEAFF.

This chain connects TRBV29-1 to TRBJ2-5, with a possible D match to TRBD1 (6 bases). V dropped 6 bases and J dropped 0 bases, with 14 bases sitting between them. CDR3 length equals 14 residues. Germline CDR1 reads SQVTM; CDR2 reads ANQGSEA. The CDR3 spells CSVGTNFNQETQYF. DNA for the CDR3: TGCAGCGTCGGGACAAACTTTAACCAAGAGACCCAGTACTTC.

V is TRBV6-5 and J is TRBJ2-7; D is perhaps TRBD1 (5 bases). V was trimmed by 8 bases and J by 5 bases, leaving 13 bases between them. The germline CDR1 and CDR2 sequences are MNHEY and SVGAGI. The CDR3 sequence is 12 residues long. CDR3 sequence: CASARGPHEQYF. CDR3 DNA: TGTGCCAGCGCAAGGGGTCCGCACGAGCAGTACTTC.

The gene calls are TRBV2 and TRBJ2-2, with 7 bases matching TRBD1. This CDR3 comprises 14 residues. From germline, CDR1 is SNHLY and CDR2 FYNNEI. The ends lost 3 bases at V and 6 bases at J; junction bases unmatched: 4. CDR3 nucleotides: TGTGCCAGCAGTGACACAGGGGTACCCGGGGAGCTGTTTTTT. As protein: CASSDTGVPGELFF. Full variable domain (remainder filled in from reference TRBV2 and TRBJ2-2): EPEVTQTPSHQVTQMGQEVILRCVPISNHLYFYWYRQILGQKVEFLVSFYNNEISEKSEIFDDQFSVERPDGSNFTLKIRSTKLEDSAMYFCASSDTGVPGELFFGEGSRLTVL.

The chain uses TRBV18 and TRBJ2-7, with D perhaps TRBD2 (5 bases). Germline CDR1 reads KGHSH; CDR2 reads LQKENI. Between the trimmed V and J ends, which lost 3 bases and 2 bases, there was a span of 11 bases. CDR3 size: 14 residues. CDR3 region: CASSPSSITYEQYF. The CDR3 nucleotides read TGTGCCAGCTCACCTTCTAGCATAACCTACGAGCAGTACTTC.

This clone was seen a single time. The chain joins TRBV18 to TRBJ2-7; a weak D match, TRBD2 (5 bases). Germline loops: CDR1 KGHSH, CDR2 LQKENI. This CDR3 contains 16 residues. V was cut by 3 bases and J by 1 base, with 16 bases left in between. The DNA of the CDR3 is TGTGCCAGCTCACCCCCCGGGGTCTTAAGTTCCTACGAGCAGTACTTC. Encoded protein: CASSPPGVLSSYEQYF.

The chain couples TRBV18 to TRBJ1-5, with TRBD1 matching over 9 bases. With V trimmed by 6 bases and J by 9 bases, 9 bases remained unmatched. Germline assignment: CDR1 KGHSH and CDR2 LQKENI. The CDR3 is made up of 14 amino acids. The CDR3 region has the DNA TGTGCCAGCTCGTCGGACAGGGGCCCGCGGCCCCAGCATTTT. This encodes CASSSDRGPRPQHF.

This rearrangement joins TRBV6-5 to TRBJ2-7; maybe TRBD2 (6 bases). This CDR3 is built from 12 residues. Trimming took 6 bases from V and 6 from J, leaving 12 bases between them. Germline CDR1 is MNHEY and CDR2 is SVGAGI. The CDR3 DNA is TGTGCCAGCAGCCCGACTAGTTCCGAGCAGTACTTC. Translating it yields CASSPTSSEQYF.

This sequence joins TRBV7-2 and TRBJ2-3; no definite D call. Germline V gene data show CDR1 as SGHTA and CDR2 as FQGNSA. Between the trimmed V and J ends, which lost 8 bases and 2 bases, there was a span of 8 bases. The CDR3 is 12 amino acids. This CDR3 is CASRVATDTQYF. CDR3 sequence (DNA): TGTGCCAGCCGAGTCGCCACAGATACGCAGTATTTT.

J is TRBJ2-1 and V is TRBV10-3; D may be TRBD1 or TRBD2 (5 bases each). V was pared by 8 bases and J by 8 bases, with 13 bases between. In germline, CDR1 is ENHRY, CDR2 SYGVKD. The CDR3 is 12 residues long. The CDR3 region has the DNA TGTGCCATCTGGGCGGGCAGGGATGAGCAGTTCTTC. Amino acids: CAIWAGRDEQFF.

The chain links TRBV19 to TRBJ2-7; D not certain. The CDR3 has 12 amino acids. Between the trimmed V and J ends, which lost 7 bases and 11 bases, there was a span of 18 bases. Germline V gene sequence: CDR1 LNHDA, CDR2 SQIVND (reference sequence). Here the CDR3 reads CASTSDGKRKYF. The CDR3 coding sequence is TGTGCCAGTACCAGCGACGGTAAGAGGAAGTACTTC. Drawing the rest from reference TRBV19 and TRBJ2-7, the complete variable domain is DGGITQSPKYLFRKEGQNVTLSCEQNLNHDAMYWYRQDPGQGLRLIYYSQIVNDFQKGDIAEGYSVSREKKESFPLTVTSAQKNPTAFYLCASTSDGKRKYFGPGTRLTVT.

The chain recombines TRBV28 with TRBJ1-4; D is uncertain. Trimming left V 7 bases short and J 7 bases short, with 13 bases between. The CDR3 runs 13 residues. Germline V gene sequence: CDR1 MDHEN, CDR2 SYDVKM. CDR3 bases: TGTGCCAGCAAAGACCCGCCGGGTGAAAAACTGTTTTTT. As protein: CASKDPPGEKLFF.

The chain combines TRBV10-3 with TRBJ2-7; TRBD1 aligns across 7 bases. After removal of 0 bases from V and 3 bases from J, the junction contained 8 bases not matched to a gene. CDR1 and CDR2 (germline): ENHRY, SYGVKD. The CDR3 totals 16 residues. The CDR3 sequence is CAISESKGGQLYEQYF. The CDR3 region has the DNA TGTGCCATCAGTGAGTCGAAAGGGGGACAGCTCTACGAGCAGTACTTC.

This sequence joins TRBV11-2 and TRBJ2-1, with D unclear. The V gene's germline CDR1 is SGHAT and CDR2 FQNNGV. The V end was cut by 2 bases, the J end by 5 bases, with 13 bases between. CDR3 length: 15 amino acids. CDR3 loop: CASSLFGRKDNEQFF. The CDR3 DNA follows: TGTGCCAGCAGCTTATTCGGACGGAAAGACAATGAGCAGTTCTTC.

This chain links TRBV19 with TRBJ1-2; 10 nucleotides agree with TRBD1. V dropped 5 bases and J dropped 1; count of bases not matched to a gene: 7. The CDR3 loop spans 16 amino acids. The germline V gene has CDR1 LNHDA and CDR2 SQIVND (reference sequence). As DNA, the CDR3 is TGTGCCAGTAGTCCCCGGACAGGGGGATATAACTATGGCTACACCTTC. Protein: CASSPRTGGYNYGYTF.